Ten or more counts support the clone carrying this TCR beta chain. As yet, its antigen is unknown. These data come from a study of T cell repertoires in cytomegalovirus infection. About the research overall: Matching HLA type, along with CMV infection, was indicated by public TCR beta signatures.

Overall study findings and caveats: Pooled public TCR beta family frequency picked out CMV carriers with the relevant HLA. Dominating the ex vivo response were TCR beta clonotypes that were CMV-specific and HLA-C-restricted.

CDR1 SGHTA and CDR2 FQGNSA come from the germline V gene. The junction had 4 bases not matched to a gene; V was cut back by 6 bases and J by 2 bases. The CDR3 runs to 14 residues. TCRdb processed the reads anew with MiXCR; each CDR3 protein has one entry. The sample has 200,000 to 300,000 distinct CDR3 sequences, over 9% seen once; the top ten hold 1.5% to 2%. The sequenced sample was PBMCs. The chain recombines TRBV7-2 with TRBJ2-3, with 8 bases that match TRBD2. This TCR was recovered from a human donor in good health (CMV status not recorded). Some clones in this sample may be carry-over from other donors' samples. The CDR3 DNA is TGTGCCAGCAGTCTTAGCGGGATCACAGATACGCAGTATTTT. It is translated as CASSLSGITDTQYF.